These 20 T cell receptor beta chains share one sample of origin, sequenced in a study of radiation and T cells in renal cell carcinoma. Using immunoSEQ multiplex PCR, the repertoire was profiled, and TCRdb retains in-frame clones only, with some absent. The data hold around 100,000 clones, with 84% observed a single time. Described time point: blood 4 weeks post-SBRT, at nephrectomy. Treatment here: 15 Gy SBRT to primary tumor, nephrectomy 4 weeks later. The sequencing used blood, collected from a patient whose treatment included radiotherapy and nephrectomy. The receptors here all came from a man aged 55 to 70 with renal cell carcinoma.

This clone was seen a single time. The chain employs TRBV29-1 and TRBJ2-3; tentatively, D is TRBD2 (7 bases). The V end was cut by 7 bases, the J end by 3 bases, with 20 bases between. The CDR3 is 15 amino acids. Germline-derived CDR1 and CDR2 are SQVTM and ANQGSEA. The CDR3, as DNA: TGCAGCGGCGCGGTGGGGGGGCGATGGACAGATACGCAGTATTTT. Its translation is CSGAVGGRWTDTQYF.

This CDR3 reads CASSAFRGTAVNQPQHF. CDR3 DNA: TGTGCCAGCAGCGCGTTCCGCGGGACAGCCGTAAATCAGCCCCAGCATTTT. This chain joins TRBV9 and TRBJ1-5, with TRBD1 identical over 7 bases. Germline V CDR1 and CDR2: SGDLS, YYNGEE. The V and J ends lost 3 bases and 4 bases, in that order; junction bases with no gene match: 13. This CDR3 region has 17 residues.

V gene TRBV2 combines with J gene TRBJ2-6; the D gene is possibly TRBD1 (6 bases). CDR1 is SNHLY, CDR2 FYNNEI, per germline. V dropped 5 bases and J dropped 4 bases, with 12 bases sitting between them. The CDR3 runs 15 residues. The DNA for the CDR3 is TGTGCCAGCAGTCTCAGGGGAGCCGGGGCCAACGTCCTGACTTTC. It codes for CASSLRGAGANVLTF.

The V gene is TRBV28, the J gene TRBJ2-7, with TRBD2 matching over 12 bases. The germline CDR1 and CDR2 sequences are MDHEN and SYDVKM. After removal of 5 bases from V and 6 bases from J, the junction contained 2 bases not matched to a gene. This CDR3 has 13 residues. The DNA for the CDR3 is TGTGCCAGCAGTCGACTAGCGGGAGCCGAGCAGTACTTC. Amino acid sequence: CASSRLAGAEQYF.

The chain carries TRBV10-1 and TRBJ1-3; D remains unclear. This CDR3 is 15 amino acids long. V was shortened by 4 bases and J by 0 bases, with 10 bases between the two germline ends. Germline-derived CDR1 and CDR2 are WNHNN and SYGVQD (reference sequence). DNA of the CDR3: TGCGCCAGCAGTGCCGGGCCAAGCTCTGGAAACACCATATATTTT. Its protein is CASSAGPSSGNTIYF.

V is TRBV7-8 and J is TRBJ2-6, with D maybe TRBD1 (6 bases). The CDR3 has 14 residues. CDR1 and CDR2 from the germline V gene are SGHVS and FQNEAQ. With 5 bases removed from V and 1 base from J, the gap between germline ends came to 6 bases. The DNA of the CDR3 is TGTGCCAGCAGCCAGGGGTCTGGGGCCAACGTCCTGACTTTC. This encodes CASSQGSGANVLTF.

In DNA form, the CDR3 reads TGTGCCACCAGCGAGGATGAGGGGGCGGGCTACGAGCAGTACTTC. It codes for CATSEDEGAGYEQYF. The chain employs TRBV15 and TRBJ2-7, with 7 bases that match TRBD1. This CDR3 is built from 15 residues. Germline CDR1 reads LNHNV; CDR2 reads YYDKDF (reference sequence). V was clipped by 5 bases and J by 3 bases; unmatched bases: 10.

This chain links TRBV19 with TRBJ1-5; D is undetermined. The CDR3 contains 15 residues. From germline, CDR1 is LNHDA and CDR2 SQIVND (reference sequence). Trimming took off 2 bases at V and 2 bases at J, with 10 bases between the two ends. DNA for the CDR3: TGTGCCAGTAGTATAACCCCCCAAGGCAATCAGCCCCAGCATTTT. It encodes CASSITPQGNQPQHF.

J is TRBJ2-7 and V is TRBV5-4; D gene uncertain. The CDR3 spans 14 residues. Trimming removed 0 bases at V and 0 bases at J, with 7 bases between. Germline loops: CDR1 SGHNT, CDR2 YYREEE (reference sequence). CDR3 in amino acids: CASSLEGSSYEQYF. DNA for the CDR3: TGTGCCAGCAGCTTGGAGGGCAGCTCCTACGAGCAGTACTTC. The full variable domain, in which reference TRBV5-4 and TRBJ2-7 provide the parts outside the CDR3, is ETGVTQSPTHLIKTRGQQVTLRCSSQSGHNTVSWYQQALGQGPQFIFQYYREEENGRGNFPPRFSGLQFPNYSSELNVNALELDDSALYLCASSLEGSSYEQYFGPGTRLTVT.

This rearrangement joins TRBV7-9 to TRBJ2-3, with D perhaps TRBD1 or TRBD2 (5 bases each). The CDR3 sequence is 15 residues long. V was shortened by 3 bases and J by 2 bases, with 12 bases between the two germline ends. Germline values: CDR1 SEHNR, CDR2 FQNEAQ (reference sequence). This chain's CDR3 is CASSLGDGYTDTQYF. Written as DNA, the CDR3 is TGTGCCAGCAGCTTGGGGGACGGCTACACAGATACGCAGTATTTT.

V usage is TRBV10-3 and J usage is TRBJ1-3; D gene unclear. CDR1 is ENHRY, CDR2 SYGVKD, per germline. The CDR3 consists of 15 residues. V dropped 7 bases and J dropped 0 bases, with 13 bases sitting between them. The CDR3 reads CAITNSLNSGNTIYF. CDR3 in DNA: TGTGCCATCACCAACAGCTTGAACTCTGGAAACACCATATATTTT.

The chain uses TRBV7-8 and TRBJ2-7, with 7 bases matching TRBD2. The germline V gene has CDR1 SGHVS and CDR2 FQNEAQ. This CDR3 is built from 16 residues. J lost 4 bases, V lost 5 bases, and 14 bases had no gene match. Here the CDR3 reads CASSQPGSGTLYEQYF. CDR3 bases: TGTGCCAGCAGCCAGCCGGGGAGCGGGACTCTTTACGAGCAGTACTTC. Supplemented by reference TRBV7-8 and TRBJ2-7, the full variable domain reads GAGVSQSPRYKVAKRGQDVALRCDPISGHVSLFWYQQALGQGPEFLTYFQNEAQLDKSGLPSDRFFAERPEGSVSTLKIQRTQQEDSAVYLCASSQPGSGTLYEQYFGPGTRLTVT.

V usage is TRBV29-1 and J usage is TRBJ2-1, with D possibly being TRBD1 (5 bases). Trimming shortened V by 8 bases and J by 15 bases, and 20 bases separated the two germline ends. The CDR3 loop spans 11 amino acids. The V gene's germline CDR1 is SQVTM and CDR2 ANQGSEA. The CDR3 DNA sequence: TGCAGCCTAGAAGGGGTAGATGCCCGGTTCTTC. It encodes CSLEGVDARFF.

The chain employs TRBV13 and TRBJ1-2; a possible D gene is TRBD1 (6 bases). V was cut by 4 bases and J by 8 bases, with 17 bases left in between. The CDR3 totals 14 residues. Per germline, CDR1 PRHDT and CDR2 FYEKMQ (reference sequence). The CDR3 spells CASSSQPGTLGYTF. CDR3 bases: TGTGCCAGCAGCTCCCAACCCGGGACATTAGGCTACACCTTC.

CDR3 sequence (DNA): TGTGCCAGCAGTCGGGACTGGAACTCCTACAATGAGCAGTTCTTC. Translation: CASSRDWNSYNEQFF. The V call is TRBV27, the J call TRBJ2-1, with D maybe TRBD2 (6 bases). The V end lost 5 bases, the J end lost 0 bases, and 11 bases lay between the germline ends. Germline assignment: CDR1 MNHEY and CDR2 SMNVEV (reference sequence). This CDR3 has 15 residues.

The table lists this clone with a few counts. The V gene is TRBV29-1, the J gene TRBJ1-3; D gene ambiguous. The CDR3 is made up of 13 amino acids. V was clipped by 3 bases and J by 0 bases, with 6 bases between them. Germline assignment: CDR1 SQVTM and CDR2 ANQGSEA. The CDR3 spells CSVELNSGNTIYF. The CDR3 DNA reads as TGCAGCGTTGAGTTAAACTCTGGAAACACCATATATTTT.

The sample holds a few counts of this clone. The V call is TRBV28, the J call TRBJ2-1; 10 bases are shared with TRBD2. The junction had 11 bases not matched to a gene; V was cut back by 4 bases and J by 5 bases. The germline V gene has CDR1 MDHEN and CDR2 SYDVKM. The CDR3 is 17 residues long. This CDR3 is CASSSLIAGGQNNEQFF. CDR3 nucleotides: TGTGCCAGCAGTTCGTTGATAGCGGGAGGTCAAAACAATGAGCAGTTCTTC. The whole variable domain, remainder taken from reference TRBV28 and TRBJ2-1, is DVKVTQSSRYLVKRTGEKVFLECVQDMDHENMFWYRQDPGLGLRLIYFSYDVKMKEKGDIPEGYSVSREKKERFSLILESASTNQTSMYLCASSSLIAGGQNNEQFFGPGTRLTVL.

This chain joins TRBV7-5 and TRBJ2-2; the table names TRBD2, a call not compared with the DNA. TRBV7-5 is described as a pseudogene. CDR3 size: 21 residues. In nucleotides, the CDR3 is TGTGCCAGAAGCTCCGACCAGCCTTATGGGCGGGAGGGCCTTGGTGCCGGGGAGCTGTTTTTT. Residues: CARSSDQPYGREGLGAGELFF.

The chain carries TRBV27 and TRBJ2-1, with 9 bases lining up with TRBD2. Looked up from germline, CDR1 is MNHEY and CDR2 is SMNVEV (reference sequence). The CDR3 sequence is 18 residues long. The J segment lost 0 bases and the V segment lost 3 bases, leaving 9 bases of the junction unmatched. DNA of the CDR3: TGTGCCAGCAGTTTGTTAGCGGGAGTCCCGAGCTCCTACAATGAGCAGTTCTTC. Its protein product is CASSLLAGVPSSYNEQFF.

This chain uses TRBV5-1 with TRBJ2-2, with TRBD1 identical over 7 bases. Germline-derived CDR1 and CDR2 are SGHRS and YFSETQ. CDR3 length: 15 residues. V trimming: 7 bases; J trimming: 3 bases; junction bases outside the gene matches: 9. DNA for the CDR3: TGCGCCAGCGGCCCGACAGGGTGGGACACCGGGGAGCTGTTTTTT. Its protein is CASGPTGWDTGELFF.